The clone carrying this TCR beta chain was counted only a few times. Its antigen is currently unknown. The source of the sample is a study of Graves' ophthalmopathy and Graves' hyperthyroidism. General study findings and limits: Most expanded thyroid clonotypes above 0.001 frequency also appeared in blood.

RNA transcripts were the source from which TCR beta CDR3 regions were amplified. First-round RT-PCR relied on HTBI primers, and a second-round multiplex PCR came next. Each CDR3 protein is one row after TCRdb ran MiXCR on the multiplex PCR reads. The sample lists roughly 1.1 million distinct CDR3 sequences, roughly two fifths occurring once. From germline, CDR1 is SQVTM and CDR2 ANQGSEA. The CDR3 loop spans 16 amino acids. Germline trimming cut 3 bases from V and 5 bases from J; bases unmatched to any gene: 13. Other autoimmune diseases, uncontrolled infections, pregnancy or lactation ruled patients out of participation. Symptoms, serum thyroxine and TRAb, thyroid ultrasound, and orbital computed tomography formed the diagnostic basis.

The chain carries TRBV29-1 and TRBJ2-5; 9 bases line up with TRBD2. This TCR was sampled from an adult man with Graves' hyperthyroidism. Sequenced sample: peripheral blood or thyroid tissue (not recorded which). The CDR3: CSVDGAGGGPRETQYF. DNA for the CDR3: TGCAGCGTTGACGGAGCGGGGGGAGGGCCGAGGGAGACCCAGTACTTC.